This T cell receptor (beta chain) derives from a study of blood T cell repertoires in COVID-19. Study-wide context: Samples representing acute and convalescent COVID-19 were sourced from the United States, Italy and Spain.

TCRdb's copy holds only in-frame clones and misses some; the assay was immunoSEQ multiplex PCR. The table has over 150,000 clones, 80% to 90% seen once. The sequence was collected from a man aged 40-49 years with acute or convalescent COVID-19. The sequencing sample was made of peripheral blood.

This CDR3 reads CASGTGQGLNTEAFF. The CDR3 DNA follows: TGTGCTAGTGGGACGGGACAGGGGTTGAACACTGAAGCTTTCTTT. This chain connects TRBV12-5 to TRBJ1-1, with 10 bases matching TRBD1. The ends lost 6 bases at V and 0 bases at J; junction bases unmatched: 4. CDR1 LGHNT and CDR2 FRNRAP come from the germline V gene. The CDR3 totals 15 residues.